This T cell receptor beta chain comes out of a study of immune evolution from preneoplasia to lung adenocarcinoma. Overall study findings and caveats: Top clone frequencies peaked in normal lung, apparently declining through invasive adenocarcinoma.

On this clone itself: Its cognate antigen is unknown. The junction departs from the called germline gene at one end, perhaps through a read error.

Clones were sequenced by immunoSEQ multiplex PCR, and TCRdb holds only the in-frame ones, with some missing. The repertoire holds approximately 5,000 clones, with around 85% as singletons. This CDR3 has 8 residues. Germline assignment: CDR1 SGHTA and CDR2 FQGTGA. The clonotype originates from a person aged 65 to 85 with lung adenocarcinoma. Material: FFPE atypical adenomatous hyperplasia tissue from the lung. The subset here: atypical adenomatous hyperplasia (AAH), lung preneoplasia. The rearrangement links TRBV7-3 to TRBJ2-3; D is undetermined. CDR3 DNA: TGTGCCAGCCTCCACGGACCATTT. This encodes CASLHGPF.